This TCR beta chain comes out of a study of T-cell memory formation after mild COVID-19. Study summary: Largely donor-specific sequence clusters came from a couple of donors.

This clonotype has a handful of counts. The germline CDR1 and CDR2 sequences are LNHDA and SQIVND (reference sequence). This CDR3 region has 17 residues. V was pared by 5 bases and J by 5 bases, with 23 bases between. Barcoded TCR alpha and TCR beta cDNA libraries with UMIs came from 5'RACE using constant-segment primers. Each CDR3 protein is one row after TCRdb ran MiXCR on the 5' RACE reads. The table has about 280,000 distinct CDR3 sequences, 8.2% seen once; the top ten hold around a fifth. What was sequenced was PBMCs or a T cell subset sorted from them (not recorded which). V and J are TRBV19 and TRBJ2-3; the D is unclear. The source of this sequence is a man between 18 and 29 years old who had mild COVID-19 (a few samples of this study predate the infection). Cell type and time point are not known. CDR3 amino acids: CASSPRPIATWIDTQYF. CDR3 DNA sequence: TGTGCCAGTAGTCCAAGACCCATCGCCACTTGGATAGATACGCAGTATTTT.